This T cell receptor (beta chain) was identified in a study of radiation and T cells in renal cell carcinoma. J was trimmed by 5 bases and V by 7 bases; bases with no gene match: 5. Germline CDR1 and CDR2: WNHNN and SYGVQD (reference sequence). The CDR3 length is 14 residues. The table lists this clone with a few counts. Antigen specificity is unknown. Repertoires were generated with immunoSEQ multiplex PCR, while TCRdb's copy carries only in-frame clones and drops some. Among 70,000 or so clones listed, roughly 82% were seen once. Broader study findings: From baseline, blood top tumor clonotypes peaked at 2 weeks post-radiation.

Time point: blood 2 weeks post-SBRT. Treatment noted: 15 Gy SBRT to primary tumor, nephrectomy 4 weeks later. Radiation-treated patients gave blood at baseline, week 2 and week 4. Clear cell pathology was present in this patient's renal cell carcinoma. Sequenced material: blood, taken from a patient whose treatment included radiotherapy and nephrectomy. This sequence was found in a man in his sixties with renal cell carcinoma. The chain joins TRBV10-1 to TRBJ2-7; 13 bases align to TRBD2. The CDR3 bases are TGCGCCAGCAATGGGGGACTAGCGGGAAACGAGCAGTACTTC. It yields the protein CASNGGLAGNEQYF.